One T cell receptor (beta chain) is described in this entry. This clonotype was seen repeatedly, ten times or more. Its antigen is currently not known. Within one base of it there is no much larger clone, and no base qualities were kept. Counted from cysteine to phenylalanine, this CDR3 has 16 amino acids. Left in the record is the CDR3 DNA by itself, 48 bases read in frame from the first base. At the junction V is shortened by 2 bases and J by 2 bases; bases outside the gene matches: 9. The germline V gene gives CDR1 as MNHEY and CDR2 as SVGAGI. The sequencer listed for this sample is Illumina HiSeq 2500. Quantitative 5'-RACE with molecular barcodes was the method used to prepare the TCR beta libraries. Per the source publication's procedure: A new computational method, built on a probabilistic model of VDJ rearrangement, was used to identify disease-linked TCR variants. The public reads were reanalyzed by TCRdb: fastp trimming at Q25, MiXCR alignment, in-frame beta chains only. Merged by CDR3 protein, the rows form single entries marked with the most common genes and DNA. The V and J calls reflect TCRdb's pipeline rather than the authors' work. In all, the sample holds roughly 250,000 distinct CDR3 sequences, and approximately 9% of those were seen once. The ten biggest clones cover approximately 7% of the sample.

The data stem from a study of CD8 T cells in ankylosing spondylitis (dated by TCRdb to about 2017). About the study as a whole: T cell receptor beta repertoires were profiled in healthy donors and ankylosing spondylitis patients so that disease-linked TCR variants could be found. The full study cohort was made up of 20 to 25 ankylosing spondylitis patients and about a hundred healthy donors. Samples of peripheral blood were taken, and for ankylosing spondylitis patients, synovial fluid was collected as well.

Results the study describes overall, beyond this receptor: The disease-linked clones showed a CD8+ phenotype and occurred at relatively low frequencies in peripheral blood. According to the report, matched synovial fluid samples from ankylosing spondylitis patients were significantly enriched for the disease-linked clones. Some of the motif variants had been reported before in the synovial fluid and blood of reactive arthritis patients, a finding that suggests common disease-initiation mechanisms. Blood from ankylosing spondylitis patients appeared to be characterized by a TCR beta motif made up of about 8 highly homologous amino acid variants.

The V gene is TRBV6-5 and the J gene is TRBJ2-7; 7 central bases correspond to TRBD1. The specimen was blood, either unsorted or a sorted T cell fraction (not recorded which). The clonotype originates from a male donor with ankylosing spondylitis or in good health (not recorded which). The sequenced DNA is TGTGCCAGCAGTTACCACGACAGGGTAAGCCCCTACGAGCAGTACTTC. This encodes CASSYHDRVSPYEQYF.